This T cell receptor beta chain was identified during a study of cytomegalovirus exposure and HLA in healthy donors. After removal of 5 bases from V and 0 bases from J, the junction contained 3 bases not matched to a gene. Germline CDR1 and CDR2: SGHTA and FQGTGA. The CDR3 totals 14 residues. This table comes from immunoSEQ multiplex PCR, and its TCRdb copy is limited to in-frame clones, with some not included. Of about 110,000 clones listed, approximately 88% are singletons. This clone was observed a single time. V usage is TRBV7-3 and J usage is TRBJ1-1, with 7 bases aligning to TRBD1. The source material was PBMCs. The source is a woman between 25 and 40 years old in good health and CMV-seropositive. The CDR3 is CASSAQGVNTEAFF. The CDR3 bases are TGTGCCAGCAGCGCCCAGGGGGTGAACACTGAAGCTTTCTTT.